The 29 T cell receptor beta chains below come from one sample, sequenced in a study of blood T cell repertoires in COVID-19. The method was immunoSEQ multiplex PCR; TCRdb's version includes in-frame clones alone and lacks a portion of them. The top ten hold more than 1.5% of the sample, which has more than 200,000 clones, over 75% seen once. Sequencing used PBMCs or T cells enriched from blood (not recorded which). The source of these receptors is a man between 40 and 49 years old who had recovered from COVID-19.

This chain links TRBV5-1 with TRBJ1-2, with D possibly being TRBD1 (6 bases). V dropped 9 bases and J dropped 4 bases, with 22 bases sitting between them. Germline CDR1 reads SGHRS; CDR2 reads YFSETQ. The CDR3 is made up of 15 amino acids. CDR3 bases: TGCGCCACAGCCACTGGGGAAACAGGGCGCTATGGCTACACCTTC. Translation gives CATATGETGRYGYTF.

The V gene is TRBV19, the J gene TRBJ1-5, with TRBD1 matching 7 bases. Germline values: CDR1 LNHDA, CDR2 SQIVND (reference sequence). V shed 4 bases, J shed 7 bases, and the junction held 7 bases outside the gene matches. CDR3 length equals 14 residues. CDR3 in DNA: TGTGCCAGTAGTACGAGGGGGCTAGGGCAGCCCCAGCATTTT. Its protein is CASSTRGLGQPQHF.

The chain combines TRBV4-1 with TRBJ2-7, with D unresolved. In germline, CDR1 is MGHRA, CDR2 YSYEKL. The V and J ends lost 2 bases and 0 bases respectively, with 26 bases between them. The CDR3 totals 20 residues. Here the CDR3 DNA reads TGCGCCAGCAGCCAAAATGTGGGTGCCAGGCAGGCCGACATCTCCTACGAGCAGTACTTC. Its protein is CASSQNVGARQADISYEQYF.

The chain carries TRBV5-1 and TRBJ2-3; 12 bases are a match to TRBD2. CDR3 length equals 16 residues. Trimming cost V 2 bases and J 0 bases; bases outside gene matches: 1. Per the germline V gene, CDR1 is SGHRS and CDR2 is YFSETQ. The CDR3 region is CASSFGTSGSTDTQYF. Written as DNA, the CDR3 is TGCGCCAGCAGCTTCGGGACTAGCGGGAGCACAGATACGCAGTATTTT.

The rearrangement links TRBV4-3 to TRBJ2-1; 10 bases are a match to TRBD2. Trimming removed 1 base from V and 4 bases from J; junction bases left unmatched: 7. The length of the CDR3 is 17 residues. The germline gives CDR1 LGHNA, CDR2 YSLEER. Written as DNA, the CDR3 is TGCGCCAGCAGCCAAGTTTTAGCGGGGGGTATGTACAATGAGCAGTTCTTC. It codes for CASSQVLAGGMYNEQFF.

This clone was counted only a few times. The chain has TRBV5-1 and TRBJ1-2; D is perhaps TRBD1 (5 bases). Germline V lookup: CDR1 SGHRS, CDR2 YFSETQ. The ends were cut back, 0 bases at V and 3 bases at J, with 12 bases in the middle. The CDR3 has 15 residues. CDR3 bases: TGCGCCAGCAGCTTGGGGAGGGGAGCGGACTATGGCTACACCTTC. Translated, it gives CASSLGRGADYGYTF.

The J gene is TRBJ2-3, the V gene TRBV4-1; 8 bases are shared with TRBD2. The CDR3 spans 15 residues. Germline V gene data show CDR1 as MGHRA and CDR2 as YSYEKL. V gave up 7 bases and J gave up 2 bases; unmatched junction bases: 8. The CDR3 DNA sequence: TGCGCCAGCAACCCATTAGCGGGACTCACAGATACGCAGTATTTT. As protein: CASNPLAGLTDTQYF.

The chain carries TRBV7-2 and TRBJ1-1; 8 bases are a match to TRBD1. Germline V gene data show CDR1 as SGHTA and CDR2 as FQGNSA. V lost 4 bases, J lost 0 bases, and 7 bases stayed unmatched. The CDR3 runs to 16 residues. CDR3 sequence (DNA): TGTGCCAGCAGCTACACAGGGGGAACACTGAACACTGAAGCTTTCTTT. This gives the protein CASSYTGGTLNTEAFF.

The chain is built from TRBV19 and TRBJ2-6; 7 bases are shared with TRBD1. The CDR3 is 17 amino acids. The germline gives CDR1 LNHDA, CDR2 SQIVND (reference sequence). The ends lost 5 bases at V and 1 base at J; junction bases unmatched: 8. The DNA of the CDR3 is TGTGCCAGTAGTTTGGGCAGGGGGTCTTCTGGGGCCAACGTCCTGACTTTC. Protein: CASSLGRGSSGANVLTF.

The V gene is TRBV30, the J gene TRBJ2-1; perhaps TRBD2 as D (5 bases). CDR1 and CDR2 from the germline V gene are GTSNPN and SVGIG (reference sequence). Trimming stripped 2 bases from V and 5 bases from J, with 7 bases between. This CDR3 is 12 amino acids long. The CDR3 DNA sequence: TGTGCCTGGAGTCTAGCCAACAATGAGCAGTTCTTC. Translated: CAWSLANNEQFF.

The chain recombines TRBV7-2 with TRBJ2-5; D might be TRBD2 (7 bases). V gave up 3 bases and J gave up 2 bases, with 19 bases separating them. The CDR3 is 17 amino acids. Per germline, CDR1 SGHTA and CDR2 FQGNSA. CDR3 region: CASSLGGAAGKQETQYF. For the CDR3, the DNA is TGTGCCAGCAGCTTGGGGGGGGCGGCGGGGAAACAAGAGACCCAGTACTTC.

This clone occurred a few times. J is TRBJ2-1 and V is TRBV5-1, with no clear D. The CDR3 extends over 13 amino acids. V was shortened by 5 bases and J by 5 bases, with 11 bases between the two germline ends. Germline loops: CDR1 SGHRS, CDR2 YFSETQ. The CDR3 here is CASSFATDNEQFF. The CDR3, as DNA: TGCGCCAGCAGTTTCGCGACTGACAATGAGCAGTTCTTC. Full variable domain (outside the CDR3, taken from reference TRBV5-1 and TRBJ2-1): KAGVTQTPRYLIKTRGQQVTLSCSPISGHRSVSWYQQTPGQGLQFLFEYFSETQRNKGNFPGRFSGRQFSNSRSEMNVSTLELGDSALYLCASSFATDNEQFFGPGTRLTVL.

The sample holds one count of this clone. The J gene is TRBJ1-3, the V gene TRBV3-1 (or the pseudogene TRBV3-2), with no clear D. This CDR3 is 15 amino acids long. Trimming removed 2 bases at V and 0 bases at J, with 8 bases between. Germline lookup yields CDR1 LGHDT and CDR2 YNNKEL (reference sequence). The CDR3 protein is CASSQWSNSGNTIYF. Here the CDR3 DNA reads TGTGCCAGCAGCCAATGGAGTAACTCTGGAAACACCATATATTTT.

This chain joins TRBV19 and TRBJ1-5; D unclear. The CDR3 is made up of 13 amino acids. Germline values: CDR1 LNHDA, CDR2 SQIVND (reference sequence). V gave up 9 bases and J gave up 5 bases, with 14 bases separating them. The CDR3 region has the DNA TGTGCCAGCTCAGAGGTCGGGGATCAGCCCCAGCATTTT. This codes for CASSEVGDQPQHF. The full variable domain, with the rest looked up from reference TRBV19 and TRBJ1-5, is DGGITQSPKYLFRKEGQNVTLSCEQNLNHDAMYWYRQDPGQGLRLIYYSQIVNDFQKGDIAEGYSVSREKKESFPLTVTSAQKNPTAFYLCASSEVGDQPQHFGDGTRLSIL.

This clone showed up just once. The V gene is TRBV6-5, the J gene TRBJ1-2; 7 positions match TRBD1. The ends lost 5 bases at V and 3 bases at J; junction bases unmatched: 3. The germline gives CDR1 MNHEY, CDR2 SVGAGI. CDR3 length: 13 residues. The CDR3: CASSRTGDYGYTF. DNA for the CDR3: TGTGCCAGCAGTCGGACAGGAGACTATGGCTACACCTTC.

This chain uses TRBV6-5 with TRBJ2-2, with 9 bases fitting TRBD1. The V segment lost 4 bases and the J segment 0 bases; nucleotides outside the gene matches: 3. CDR3 length: 16 residues. In germline, CDR1 is MNHEY, CDR2 SVGAGI. The CDR3 protein is CASSSQGAANTGELFF. The DNA for the CDR3 is TGTGCCAGCAGTTCACAGGGGGCCGCGAACACCGGGGAGCTGTTTTTT.

The CDR3 bases are TGTGCCTGGGGGACAGGGGGCATTATTTCACCCCTCCACTTT. Encoded protein: CAWGTGGIISPLHF. The rearrangement uses TRBV30 and TRBJ1-6; TRBD1 matches at 12 bases. Germline V lookup: CDR1 GTSNPN, CDR2 SVGIG (reference sequence). The CDR3 is made up of 14 amino acids. V was clipped by 5 bases and J by 9 bases; unmatched bases: 5.

This chain links TRBV19 with TRBJ2-5; TRBD2 is a possible D gene (5 bases). Germline V lookup: CDR1 LNHDA, CDR2 SQIVND (reference sequence). Trimming took 3 bases from V and 3 from J, leaving 8 bases between them. The CDR3 is made up of 13 amino acids. This CDR3 reads CASSIAAEETQYF. CDR3 nucleotides: TGTGCCAGTAGTATCGCAGCGGAAGAGACCCAGTACTTC.

J is TRBJ2-7 and V is TRBV6-5, with 8 bases fitting TRBD2. Germline loops: CDR1 MNHEY, CDR2 SVGAGI. This CDR3 has 13 amino acids. V lost 8 bases and J lost 5; bases outside the gene matches: 8. CDR3: CASSRREGDEQYF. The CDR3 nucleotides read TGTGCCAGCTCGAGACGGGAGGGCGACGAGCAGTACTTC.

The V gene is TRBV5-1, the J gene TRBJ2-1; TRBD2 is a possible D gene (6 bases). The V end was cut by 7 bases, the J end by 8 bases, with 22 bases between. CDR1 is SGHRS and CDR2 is YFSETQ in the germline V gene. This CDR3 comprises 15 residues. The CDR3 DNA reads TGCGCCAGCTATCTCGCCGAGGGACTTTACCATGAGCAGTTCTTC. This encodes CASYLAEGLYHEQFF.

This rearrangement joins TRBV5-1 to TRBJ1-5, with D hard to call. Per the germline V gene, CDR1 is SGHRS and CDR2 is YFSETQ. The CDR3 has 14 amino acids. Trimming stripped 2 bases from V and 4 bases from J, with 10 bases between. The CDR3 sequence: CASSFEGGNQPQHF. The DNA for the CDR3 is TGCGCCAGCAGCTTTGAGGGAGGGAATCAGCCCCAGCATTTT.

The genes are TRBV27 and TRBJ1-1; maybe TRBD1 (5 bases). The V gene's germline CDR1 is MNHEY and CDR2 SMNVEV (reference sequence). V gave up 6 bases and J gave up 5 bases, with 13 bases separating them. The CDR3 is 13 residues long. The CDR3 DNA follows: TGTGCCAGCAGGACTTCCGGACAAACTGAAGCTTTCTTT. Translating it yields CASRTSGQTEAFF.

The V gene is TRBV15, the J gene TRBJ2-6; no clear D. The CDR3 totals 15 residues. Trimming took 6 bases from V and 0 from J, leaving 9 bases between them. The V gene's germline CDR1 is LNHNV and CDR2 YYDKDF (reference sequence). DNA of the CDR3: TGTGCCACCAGTCGACCGGGCTCTGGGGCCAACGTCCTGACTTTC. This translates into CATSRPGSGANVLTF. Complete variable domain (other parts from reference TRBV15 and TRBJ2-6): DAMVIQNPRYQVTQFGKPVTLSCSQTLNHNVMYWYQQKSSQAPKLLFHYYDKDFNNEADTPDNFQSRRPNTSFCFLDIRSPGLGDTAMYLCATSRPGSGANVLTFGAGSRLTVL.

This chain links TRBV18 with TRBJ1-3; 10 nucleotides align to TRBD1. This CDR3 is built from 16 residues. Losses at the gene ends were 3 bases for V and 2 bases for J; bases not matched to a gene: 4. Germline CDR1 is KGHSH and CDR2 is LQKENI. For the CDR3, the DNA is TGTGCCAGCTCACCGAGCGGACAGGGGGCTGGAAACACCATATATTTT. Amino acids: CASSPSGQGAGNTIYF.

The V and J genes are TRBV7-9 and TRBJ2-3, with TRBD2 identical over 9 bases. After removal of 7 bases from V and 4 bases from J, the junction contained 9 bases not matched to a gene. This CDR3 region has 15 residues. Germline loops: CDR1 SEHNR, CDR2 FQNEAQ (reference sequence). This CDR3 reads CASTFKSGRPDTQYF. The CDR3 DNA sequence: TGTGCCAGCACCTTTAAAAGCGGGAGGCCAGATACGCAGTATTTT.

CDR3: CASSAPLVTGNYGYTF. The DNA for the CDR3 is TGTGCCAGCAGCGCTCCCCTCGTAACGGGAAACTATGGCTACACCTTC. The chain couples TRBV9 to TRBJ1-2; D gene ambiguous. The germline V gene has CDR1 SGDLS and CDR2 YYNGEE. This CDR3 spans 16 amino acids. V gave up 3 bases and J gave up 2 bases, with 17 bases separating them.

The rearrangement uses TRBV30 and TRBJ2-3; 7 positions agree with TRBD1. Germline trimming cut 4 bases from V and 10 bases from J; bases unmatched to any gene: 14. The CDR3 loop spans 14 amino acids. The germline gives CDR1 GTSNPN, CDR2 SVGIG (reference sequence). The CDR3 reads CAWKSGTALKAQYF. DNA for the CDR3: TGTGCCTGGAAATCCGGGACAGCGTTGAAGGCGCAGTATTTT.

The chain is built from TRBV7-2 and TRBJ1-1; 9 bases map to TRBD1. Per germline, CDR1 SGHTA and CDR2 FQGNSA. CDR3 length: 14 residues. The V segment lost 3 bases and the J segment 10 bases; nucleotides outside the gene matches: 9. The CDR3 nucleotides are TGTGCCAGCAGCTTCGCACAGGGGGCTGTTCGAGCTTTCTTT. It encodes CASSFAQGAVRAFF.

The chain uses TRBV28 and TRBJ2-7; 9 nucleotides line up with TRBD2. The CDR3 is 14 residues long. Germline CDR1 is MDHEN and CDR2 is SYDVKM. V lost 6 bases and J lost 2; bases outside the gene matches: 5. This CDR3 is CASRAPSGTYEQYF. The CDR3 region has the DNA TGTGCCAGCAGAGCGCCTAGCGGGACCTACGAGCAGTACTTC.